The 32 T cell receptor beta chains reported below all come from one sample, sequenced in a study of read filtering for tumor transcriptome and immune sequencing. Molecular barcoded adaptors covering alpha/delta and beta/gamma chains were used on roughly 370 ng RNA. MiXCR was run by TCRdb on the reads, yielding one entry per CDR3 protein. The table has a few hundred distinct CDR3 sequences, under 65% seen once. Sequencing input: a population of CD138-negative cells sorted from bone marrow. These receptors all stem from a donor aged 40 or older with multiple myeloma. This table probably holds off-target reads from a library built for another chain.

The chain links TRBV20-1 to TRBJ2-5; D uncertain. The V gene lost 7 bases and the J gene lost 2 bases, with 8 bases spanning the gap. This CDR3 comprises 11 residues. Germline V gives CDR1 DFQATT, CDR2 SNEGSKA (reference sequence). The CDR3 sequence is CSVALQETQYF. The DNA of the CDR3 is TGCAGTGTGGCATTACAAGAGACCCAGTACTTC.

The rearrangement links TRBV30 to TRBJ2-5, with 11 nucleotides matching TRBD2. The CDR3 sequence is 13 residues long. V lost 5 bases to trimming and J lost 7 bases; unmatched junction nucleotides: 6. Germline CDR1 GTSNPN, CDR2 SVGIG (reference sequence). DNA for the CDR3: TGTGCCTGGGCAGAAGGGACTAGCGGGACCCAGTACTTC. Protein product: CAWAEGTSGTQYF.

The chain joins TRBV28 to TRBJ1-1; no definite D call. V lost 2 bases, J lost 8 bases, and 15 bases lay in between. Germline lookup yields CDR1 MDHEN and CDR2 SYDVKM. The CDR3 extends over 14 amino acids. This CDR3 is CASSLPTSFGEAFF. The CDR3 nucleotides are TGTGCCAGCAGTTTACCCACATCTTTCGGGGAAGCTTTCTTT.

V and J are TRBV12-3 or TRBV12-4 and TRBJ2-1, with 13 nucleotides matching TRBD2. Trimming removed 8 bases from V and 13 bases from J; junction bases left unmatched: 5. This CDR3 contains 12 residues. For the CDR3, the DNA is TGTGCCAGCGGAGGGACTAGCGGGGCTCAGTTCTTC. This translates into CASGGTSGAQFF.

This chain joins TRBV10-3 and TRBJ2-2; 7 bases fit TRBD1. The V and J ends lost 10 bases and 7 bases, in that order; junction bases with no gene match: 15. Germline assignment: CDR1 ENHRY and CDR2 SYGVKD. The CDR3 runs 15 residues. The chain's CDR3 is CATFPEAGGVGELFF. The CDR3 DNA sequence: TGTGCCACCTTCCCTGAAGCAGGGGGTGTCGGGGAGCTGTTTTTT.

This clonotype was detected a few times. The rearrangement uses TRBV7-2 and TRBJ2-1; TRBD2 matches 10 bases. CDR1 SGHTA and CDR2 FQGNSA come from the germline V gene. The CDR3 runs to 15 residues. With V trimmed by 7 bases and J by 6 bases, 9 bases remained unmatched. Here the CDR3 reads CASIRERGGSNEQFF. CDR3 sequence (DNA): TGTGCCAGCATACGAGAGCGGGGGGGCAGCAATGAGCAGTTCTTC.

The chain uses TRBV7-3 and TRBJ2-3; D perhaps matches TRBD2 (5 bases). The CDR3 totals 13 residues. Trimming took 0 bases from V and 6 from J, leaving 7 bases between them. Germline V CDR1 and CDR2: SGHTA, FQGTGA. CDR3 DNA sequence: TGTGCCAGCAGCTTAACCGGGGTTGATACGCAGTATTTT. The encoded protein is CASSLTGVDTQYF.

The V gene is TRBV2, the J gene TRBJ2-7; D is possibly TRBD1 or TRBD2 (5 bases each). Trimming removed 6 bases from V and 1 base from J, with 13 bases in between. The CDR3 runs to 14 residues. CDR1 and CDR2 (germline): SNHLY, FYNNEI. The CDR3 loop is CASSDRDGSYEQYF. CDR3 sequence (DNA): TGTGCCAGCAGCGATAGGGACGGTTCCTACGAGCAGTACTTC.

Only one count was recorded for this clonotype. In nucleotides, the CDR3 is TGTGCCAGCTCACCAGGACTAGCCGCGGAGACCCAGTACTTC. This encodes CASSPGLAAETQYF. The J gene is TRBJ2-5, the V gene TRBV18; 8 positions agree with TRBD2. V shed 2 bases and J 5 bases; nucleotides not matched to a gene: 4. CDR1 is KGHSH and CDR2 is LQKENI in the germline V gene. CDR3 length: 14 amino acids.

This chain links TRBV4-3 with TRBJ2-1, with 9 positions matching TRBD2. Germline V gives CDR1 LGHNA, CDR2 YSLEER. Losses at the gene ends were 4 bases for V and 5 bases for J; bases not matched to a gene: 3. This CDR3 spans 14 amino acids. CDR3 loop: CASSLSGGNNEQFF. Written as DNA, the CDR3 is TGCGCCAGCAGCCTTAGCGGGGGCAACAATGAGCAGTTCTTC.

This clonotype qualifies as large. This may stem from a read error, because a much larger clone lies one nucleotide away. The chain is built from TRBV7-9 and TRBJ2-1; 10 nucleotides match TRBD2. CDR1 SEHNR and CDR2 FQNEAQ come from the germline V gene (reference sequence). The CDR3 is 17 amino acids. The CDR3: CASSPSGGRPSYNAQFF. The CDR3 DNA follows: TGTGCCAGCAGCCCTAGCGGGGGCCGTCCCTCCTACAATGCGCAGTTCTTC.

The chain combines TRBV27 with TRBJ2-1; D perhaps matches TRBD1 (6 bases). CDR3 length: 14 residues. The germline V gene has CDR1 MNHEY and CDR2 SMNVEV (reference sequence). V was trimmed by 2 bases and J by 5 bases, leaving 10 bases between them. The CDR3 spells CASSLDRRNNEQFF. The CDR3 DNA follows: TGTGCCAGCAGTTTAGACAGGCGAAACAATGAGCAGTTCTTC.

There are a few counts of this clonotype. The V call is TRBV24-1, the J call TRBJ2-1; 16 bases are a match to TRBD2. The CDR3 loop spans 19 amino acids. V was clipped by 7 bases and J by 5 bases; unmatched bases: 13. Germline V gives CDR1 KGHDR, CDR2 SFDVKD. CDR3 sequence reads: CATSSGTSGRAHLNNEQFF. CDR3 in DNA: TGTGCCACCAGCTCCGGGACTAGCGGGAGGGCGCACCTAAACAATGAGCAGTTCTTC.

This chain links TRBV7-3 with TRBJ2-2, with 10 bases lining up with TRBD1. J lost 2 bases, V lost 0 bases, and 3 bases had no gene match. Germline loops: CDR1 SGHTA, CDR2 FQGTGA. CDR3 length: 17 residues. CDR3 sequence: CASSLTRTGGNTGELFF. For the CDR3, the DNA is TGTGCCAGCAGCTTAACCCGGACAGGGGGTAACACCGGGGAGCTGTTTTTT. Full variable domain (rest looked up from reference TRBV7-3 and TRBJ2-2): GAGVSQTPSNKVTEKGKYVELRCDPISGHTALYWYRQSLGQGPEFLIYFQGTGAADDSGLPNDRFFAVRPEGSVSTLKIQRTERGDSAVYLCASSLTRTGGNTGELFFGEGSRLTVL.

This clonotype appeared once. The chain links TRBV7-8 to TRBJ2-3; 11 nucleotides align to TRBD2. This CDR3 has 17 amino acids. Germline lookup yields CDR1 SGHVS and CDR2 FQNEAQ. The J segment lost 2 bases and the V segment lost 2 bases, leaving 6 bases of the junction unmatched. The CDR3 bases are TGTGCCAGCAGCTTATCAAGACTAGCGGGGATCACAGATACGCAGTATTTT. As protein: CASSLSRLAGITDTQYF.

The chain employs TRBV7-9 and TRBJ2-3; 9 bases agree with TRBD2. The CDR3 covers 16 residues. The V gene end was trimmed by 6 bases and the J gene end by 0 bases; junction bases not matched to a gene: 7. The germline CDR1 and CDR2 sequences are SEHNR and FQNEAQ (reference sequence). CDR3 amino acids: CASRRSGLASTDTQYF. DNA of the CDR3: TGTGCCAGCAGAAGATCGGGACTAGCTAGCACAGATACGCAGTATTTT.

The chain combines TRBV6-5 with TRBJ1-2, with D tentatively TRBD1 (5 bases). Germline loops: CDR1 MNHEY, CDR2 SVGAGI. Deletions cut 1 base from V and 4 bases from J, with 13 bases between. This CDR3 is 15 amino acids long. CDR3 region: CASSYFGGGGYGYTF. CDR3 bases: TGTGCCAGCAGTTACTTCGGGGGAGGAGGCTATGGCTACACCTTC.

The CDR3 spells CASSEQGGDTEAFF. CDR3 coding DNA: TGTGCCAGCAGTGAACAGGGGGGGGACACTGAAGCTTTCTTT. This sequence joins TRBV2 and TRBJ1-1; 7 bases line up with TRBD1. V gave up 2 bases and J gave up 3 bases; unmatched junction bases: 3. The CDR3 is 14 residues long. Germline V gene sequence: CDR1 SNHLY, CDR2 FYNNEI.

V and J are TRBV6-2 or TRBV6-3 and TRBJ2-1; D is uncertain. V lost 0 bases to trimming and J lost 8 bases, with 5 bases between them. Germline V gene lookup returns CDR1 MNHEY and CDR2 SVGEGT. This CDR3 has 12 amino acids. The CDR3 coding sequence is TGTGCCAGCAGTTACTCTCTGGATGAGCAGTTCTTC. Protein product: CASSYSLDEQFF.

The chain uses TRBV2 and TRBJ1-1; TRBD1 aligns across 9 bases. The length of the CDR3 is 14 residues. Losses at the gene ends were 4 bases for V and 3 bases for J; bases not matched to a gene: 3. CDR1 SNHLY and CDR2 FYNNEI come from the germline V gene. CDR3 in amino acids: CASSGTGEYTEAFF. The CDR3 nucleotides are TGTGCCAGCAGTGGGACAGGGGAGTACACTGAAGCTTTCTTT.

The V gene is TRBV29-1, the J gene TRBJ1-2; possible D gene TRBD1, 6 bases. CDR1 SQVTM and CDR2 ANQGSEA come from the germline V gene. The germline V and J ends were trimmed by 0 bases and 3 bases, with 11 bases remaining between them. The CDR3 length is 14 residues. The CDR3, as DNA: TGCAGCGTTGAAGATGGGAGGGGGGACTATGGCTACACCTTC. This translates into CSVEDGRGDYGYTF.

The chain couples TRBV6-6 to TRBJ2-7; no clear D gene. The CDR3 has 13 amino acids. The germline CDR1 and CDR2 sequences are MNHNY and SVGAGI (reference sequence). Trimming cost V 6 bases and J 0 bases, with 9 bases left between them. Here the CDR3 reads CASSLAFSYEQYF. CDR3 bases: TGTGCCAGCAGCCTGGCCTTCTCCTACGAGCAGTACTTC.

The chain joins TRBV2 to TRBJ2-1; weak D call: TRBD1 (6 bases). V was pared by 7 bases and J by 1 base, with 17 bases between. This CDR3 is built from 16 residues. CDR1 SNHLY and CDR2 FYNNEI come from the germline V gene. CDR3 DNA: TGTGCCAGCACCCCTCCAGGGGTAGGGTCCTACAATGAGCAGTTCTTC. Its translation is CASTPPGVGSYNEQFF.

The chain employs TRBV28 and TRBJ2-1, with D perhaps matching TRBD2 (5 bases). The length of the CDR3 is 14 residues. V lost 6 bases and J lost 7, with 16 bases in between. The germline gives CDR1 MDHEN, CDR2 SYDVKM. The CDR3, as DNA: TGTGCCAGCAGCCCGCCGACGGCGGGTAATGAGCAGTTCTTC. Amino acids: CASSPPTAGNEQFF. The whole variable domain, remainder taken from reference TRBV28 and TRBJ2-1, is DVKVTQSSRYLVKRTGEKVFLECVQDMDHENMFWYRQDPGLGLRLIYFSYDVKMKEKGDIPEGYSVSREKKERFSLILESASTNQTSMYLCASSPPTAGNEQFFGPGTRLTVL.

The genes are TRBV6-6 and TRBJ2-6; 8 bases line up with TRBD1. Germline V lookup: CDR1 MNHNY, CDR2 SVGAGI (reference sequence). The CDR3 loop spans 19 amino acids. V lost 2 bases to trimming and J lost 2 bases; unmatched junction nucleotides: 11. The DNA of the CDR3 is TGTGCCAGCAGTTACGCGCACCGGGACAGGATACCTGGGGCCAACGTCCTGACTTTC. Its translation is CASSYAHRDRIPGANVLTF.

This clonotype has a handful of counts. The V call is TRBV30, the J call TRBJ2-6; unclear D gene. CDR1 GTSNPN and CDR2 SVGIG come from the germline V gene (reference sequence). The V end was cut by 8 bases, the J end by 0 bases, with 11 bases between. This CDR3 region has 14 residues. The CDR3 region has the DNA TGTGCCGGGATGGGCCTCTCTGGGGCCAACGTCCTGACTTTC. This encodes CAGMGLSGANVLTF.

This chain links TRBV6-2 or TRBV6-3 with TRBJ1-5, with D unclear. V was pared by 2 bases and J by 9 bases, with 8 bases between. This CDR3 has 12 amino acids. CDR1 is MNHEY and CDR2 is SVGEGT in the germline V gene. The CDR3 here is CASSYVQTPQHF. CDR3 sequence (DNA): TGTGCCAGCAGTTACGTACAGACGCCCCAGCATTTT.

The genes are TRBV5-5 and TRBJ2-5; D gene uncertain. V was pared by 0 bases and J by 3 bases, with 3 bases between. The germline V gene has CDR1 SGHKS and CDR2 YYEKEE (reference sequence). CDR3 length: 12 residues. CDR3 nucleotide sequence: TGTGCCAGCAGCTTGGCCGAAGAGACCCAGTACTTC. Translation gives CASSLAEETQYF.

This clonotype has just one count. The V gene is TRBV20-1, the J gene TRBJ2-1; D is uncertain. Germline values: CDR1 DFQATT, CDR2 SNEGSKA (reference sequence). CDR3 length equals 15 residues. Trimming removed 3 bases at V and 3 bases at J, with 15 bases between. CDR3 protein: CSARPVGIGYNEQFF. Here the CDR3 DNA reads TGCAGTGCTAGGCCGGTGGGGATTGGCTACAATGAGCAGTTCTTC.

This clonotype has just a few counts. DNA for the CDR3: TGCGCCAGCAGCCAAGATCCGGGTCGGGATGAGCAGTTCTTC. Residues: CASSQDPGRDEQFF. The V gene is TRBV4-1, the J gene TRBJ2-1; no clear D. CDR1 and CDR2 (germline): MGHRA, YSYEKL. V lost 0 bases and J lost 8, with 11 bases in between. The CDR3 is 14 residues long.

In nucleotides, the CDR3 is TGTGCCAGCAGAGGGGACAGCCAAGAGACCCAGTACTTC. It translates to CASRGDSQETQYF. V usage is TRBV2 and J usage is TRBJ2-5; TRBD1 aligns across 7 bases. The CDR3 contains 13 residues. J was trimmed by 1 base and V by 6 bases; bases with no gene match: 2. The germline V gene has CDR1 SNHLY and CDR2 FYNNEI.

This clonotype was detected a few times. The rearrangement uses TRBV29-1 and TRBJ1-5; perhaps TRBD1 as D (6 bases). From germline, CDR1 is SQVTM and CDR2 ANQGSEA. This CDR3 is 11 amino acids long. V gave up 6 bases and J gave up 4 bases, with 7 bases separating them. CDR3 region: CSVGQNQPQHF. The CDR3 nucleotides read TGCAGCGTCGGACAGAATCAGCCCCAGCATTTT.